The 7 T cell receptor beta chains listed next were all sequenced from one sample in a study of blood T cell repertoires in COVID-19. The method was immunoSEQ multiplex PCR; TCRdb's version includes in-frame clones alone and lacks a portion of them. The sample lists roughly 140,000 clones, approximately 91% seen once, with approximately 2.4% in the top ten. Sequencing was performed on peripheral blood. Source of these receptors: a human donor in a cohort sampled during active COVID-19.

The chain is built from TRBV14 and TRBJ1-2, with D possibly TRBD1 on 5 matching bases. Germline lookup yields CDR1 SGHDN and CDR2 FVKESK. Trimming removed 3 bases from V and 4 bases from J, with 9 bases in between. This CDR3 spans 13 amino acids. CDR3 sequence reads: CASSQGLSYGYTF. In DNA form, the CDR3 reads TGTGCCAGCAGCCAGGGGCTAAGCTATGGCTACACCTTC. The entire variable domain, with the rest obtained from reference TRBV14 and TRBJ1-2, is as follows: EAGVTQFPSHSVIEKGQTVTLRCDPISGHDNLYWYRRVMGKEIKFLLHFVKESKQDESGMPNNRFLAERTGGTYSTLKVQPAELEDSGVYFCASSQGLSYGYTFGSGTRLTVV.

CDR3 region: CASSDAKGAHSYNSPLHF. DNA of the CDR3: TGTGCCAGCAGTGACGCCAAAGGGGCGCACTCCTATAATTCACCCCTCCACTTT. J is TRBJ1-6 and V is TRBV6-1; D might be TRBD1 (5 bases). The CDR3 has 18 amino acids. V lost 3 bases, J lost 0 bases, and 15 bases lay in between. Looked up from germline, CDR1 is MNHNS and CDR2 is SASEGT.

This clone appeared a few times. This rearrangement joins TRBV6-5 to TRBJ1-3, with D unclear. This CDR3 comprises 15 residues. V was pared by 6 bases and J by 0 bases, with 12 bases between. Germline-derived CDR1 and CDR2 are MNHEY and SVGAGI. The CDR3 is CASRVNQVSGNTIYF. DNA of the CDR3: TGTGCCAGCAGAGTAAACCAGGTCTCTGGAAACACCATATATTTT.

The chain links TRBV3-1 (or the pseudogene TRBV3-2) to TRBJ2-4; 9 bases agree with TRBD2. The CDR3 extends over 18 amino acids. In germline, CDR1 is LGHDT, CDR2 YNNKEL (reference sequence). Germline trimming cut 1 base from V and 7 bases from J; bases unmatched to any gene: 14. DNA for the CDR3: TGTGCCAGCAGCCAAGTAGCTGGGACTAGCTATCCGGGGAACATTCAGTACTTC. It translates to CASSQVAGTSYPGNIQYF.

The chain's CDR3 is CASSIRNRGTSGNTIYF. The CDR3 bases are TGTGCCAGTAGTATACGGAACAGGGGTACATCTGGAAACACCATATATTTT. The V gene is TRBV19, the J gene TRBJ1-3, with 7 bases fitting TRBD1. This CDR3 is 17 amino acids long. Germline CDR1 and CDR2: LNHDA and SQIVND (reference sequence). With V trimmed by 2 bases and J by 1 base, 8 bases remained unmatched.

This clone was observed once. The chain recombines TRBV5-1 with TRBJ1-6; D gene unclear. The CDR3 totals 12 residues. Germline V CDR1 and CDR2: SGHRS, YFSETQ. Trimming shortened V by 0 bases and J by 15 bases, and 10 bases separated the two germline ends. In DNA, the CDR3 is TGCGCCAGCAGCTTGGTTGGGCTCTACCTCCACTTT. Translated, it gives CASSLVGLYLHF. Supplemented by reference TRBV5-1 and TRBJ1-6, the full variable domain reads KAGVTQTPRYLIKTRGQQVTLSCSPISGHRSVSWYQQTPGQGLQFLFEYFSETQRNKGNFPGRFSGRQFSNSRSEMNVSTLELGDSALYLCASSLVGLYLHFGNGTRLTVT.

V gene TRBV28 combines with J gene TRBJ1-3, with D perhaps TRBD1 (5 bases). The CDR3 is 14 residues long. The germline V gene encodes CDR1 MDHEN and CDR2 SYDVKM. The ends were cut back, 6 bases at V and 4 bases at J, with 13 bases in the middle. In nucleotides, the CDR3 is TGTGCCAGCAGGGGCGGGGGACGGGGAAACACCATATATTTT. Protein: CASRGGGRGNTIYF.